The 9 T cell receptor beta chains given below trace back to one sample, sequenced in a study of cytomegalovirus exposure and HLA in healthy donors (dated 2017 in TCRdb). Library preparation was by the immunoSEQ multiplex PCR assay. A mixture of 60 forward primers for TCR Vbeta segments and 13 reverse primers for TCR Jbeta segments was used in the multiplex PCR. TCRdb took this table from immuneACCESS and kept in-frame rearrangements with V and J called. Such tables lack part of the clones; where checked against another copy, unresolved V genes explain under half of the gap, and the rest is unexplained. For this sample there are some 170,000 clones; over 70% appear just once. Approximately 3.1% of the sample lies in the top ten. Sequenced material: PBMCs. These receptors were collected from a woman aged 45-60 years in good health and CMV-seropositive.

The rearrangement links TRBV5-1 to TRBJ1-6, with TRBD1 matching over 8 bases. The CDR3 has 16 residues. Germline V gene data show CDR1 as SGHRS and CDR2 as YFSETQ. Unmatched junction bases numbered 7, after V lost 3 bases and J lost 5 bases. This CDR3 is CASSSGGQGNNSPLHF. The CDR3, as DNA: TGCGCCAGCAGCTCAGGAGGACAGGGCAATAATTCACCCCTCCACTTT.

The chain links TRBV30 to TRBJ1-4; D not resolved. This CDR3 is 12 amino acids long. CDR1 and CDR2 from the germline V gene are GTSNPN and SVGIG (reference sequence). V lost 5 bases, J lost 6 bases, and 10 bases lay in between. This CDR3 is CAWSIRDEKLFF. CDR3 nucleotides: TGTGCCTGGTCCATCCGGGATGAAAAACTGTTTTTT.

This chain uses TRBV19 with TRBJ1-1; 7 bases align to TRBD1. J lost 8 bases, V lost 5 bases, and 5 bases had no gene match. The CDR3 totals 12 residues. CDR1 LNHDA and CDR2 SQIVND come from the germline V gene (reference sequence). This CDR3 is CASSSETGEAFF. The CDR3, as DNA: TGTGCCAGTAGTTCAGAGACAGGGGAAGCTTTCTTT.

This clone has just a few counts. V usage is TRBV4-1 and J usage is TRBJ1-2; 9 nucleotides align to TRBD1. The CDR3 sequence is 13 residues long. Germline CDR1 reads MGHRA; CDR2 reads YSYEKL. The junction had 1 base not matched to a gene; V was cut back by 3 bases and J by 5 bases. DNA of the CDR3: TGCGCCAGCAGCCACGGACAGGGGTATGGCTACACCTTC. Protein product: CASSHGQGYGYTF.

The rearrangement links TRBV23-1 to TRBJ2-5; 8 bases agree with TRBD1. TRBV23-1 is an open reading frame, and its role is uncertain. With V trimmed by 4 bases and J by 0 bases, 7 bases remained unmatched. The CDR3 has 16 amino acids. CDR3 loop: CASSRRQGQYQETQYF. Here the CDR3 DNA reads TGCGCCAGCAGTCGGAGACAGGGGCAGTACCAAGAGACCCAGTACTTC.

This chain connects TRBV10-2 to TRBJ2-5; possible D gene TRBD1, 5 bases. Germline lookup yields CDR1 WSHSY and CDR2 SAAADI. The CDR3 consists of 14 residues. V gave up 6 bases and J gave up 2 bases, with 13 bases separating them. CDR3 DNA: TGCGCCAGCAGATCATGGACACCACAAGAGACCCAGTACTTC. The encoded protein is CASRSWTPQETQYF.

This sequence joins TRBV7-9 and TRBJ1-1, with 7 bases lining up with TRBD1. Unmatched junction bases numbered 8, after V lost 5 bases and J lost 8 bases. Germline lookup yields CDR1 SEHNR and CDR2 FQNEAQ (reference sequence). CDR3 length: 13 amino acids. In nucleotides, the CDR3 is TGTGCCAGCAGCCTAAGCAAGACAGGGGAAGCTTTCTTT. Translated, it gives CASSLSKTGEAFF. Full variable domain (outside the CDR3, taken from reference TRBV7-9 and TRBJ1-1): DTGVSQNPRHKITKRGQNVTFRCDPISEHNRLYWYRQTLGQGPEFLTYFQNEAQLEKSRLLSDRFSAERPKGSFSTLEIQRTEQGDSAMYLCASSLSKTGEAFFGQGTRLTVV.

The chain recombines TRBV27 with TRBJ2-1, with a weak D call TRBD1 (7 bases). V dropped 11 bases and J dropped 5 bases, with 16 bases sitting between them. In germline, CDR1 is MNHEY, CDR2 SMNVEV (reference sequence). This CDR3 has 13 amino acids. CDR3: CASRGARDNEQFF. In nucleotides, the CDR3 is TGTGCCTCCAGGGGGGCCCGAGACAATGAGCAGTTCTTC.

V gene TRBV5-1 combines with J gene TRBJ2-3; tentatively, D is TRBD2 (6 bases). V was clipped by 3 bases and J by 2 bases, with 19 bases between them. This CDR3 region has 17 residues. Germline V gives CDR1 SGHRS, CDR2 YFSETQ. DNA of the CDR3: TGCGCCAGCAGCTCGCGCGGGACTCCCGGGCCCACAGATACGCAGTATTTT. This encodes CASSSRGTPGPTDTQYF.